This record covers a single T cell receptor (beta chain). V dropped 4 bases and J dropped 0 bases, with 7 bases sitting between them. Germline-derived CDR1 and CDR2 are GTSNPN and SVGIG (reference sequence). This CDR3 contains 13 residues. Clones were sequenced by immunoSEQ multiplex PCR, and TCRdb holds only the in-frame ones, with some missing. The sample gives 220,000 or so clones, roughly 83% of which show up once; approximately 2.1% is in the top ten. This study enrolled people aged about 18 to 100 from approximately 24 US geographic areas. This entry belongs to a study of blood T cell repertoires in COVID-19. Study details: In each case, the material was cDNA or gDNA derived from T cells, B-cell-depleted T cells, or PBMCs.

This sequence was found in a woman between 45 and 65 years old who had recovered from COVID-19. The sample taken for sequencing was PBMCs or T cells enriched from blood (not recorded which). The chain uses TRBV30 and TRBJ1-3; no clear D. CDR3 loop: CAWTEDSGNTIYF. The CDR3 DNA reads TGTGCCTGGACGGAGGACTCTGGAAACACCATATATTTT. Using reference TRBV30 and TRBJ1-3 for the parts outside the CDR3, the full variable domain is SQTIHQWPATLVQPVGSPLSLECTVEGTSNPNLYWYRQAAGRGLQLLFYSVGIGQISSEVPQNLSASRPQDRQFILSSKKLLLSDSGFYLCAWTEDSGNTIYFGEGSWLTVV.